This T cell receptor beta chain was retrieved from a study of blood T cell repertoires in COVID-19. Study overall: Sources were T cells, B-cell-depleted T cells, or PBMCs; the material itself was cDNA or gDNA.

Source study methods: Reference gene primer amplification yielded estimated nucleated cell counts. TCRdb's table, derived via immunoSEQ multiplex PCR, lists solely in-frame clones and lacks some. The V and J calls and clone size come from that table; D and trimming were worked out from the DNA. The sample has about 200,000 clones, approximately 90% seen once; the top ten hold around 23%. This CDR3 comprises 14 residues. Trimming took 8 bases from V and 8 from J, leaving 16 bases between them. Germline values: CDR1 KGHSH, CDR2 LQKENI. Sequenced sample: PBMCs or T cells enriched from blood (not recorded which). This chain links TRBV18 with TRBJ1-6; TRBD1 might be the D (5 bases). This TCR was recovered from a woman in her thirties or forties in a cohort exposed to, infected with or recovered from COVID-19 (not recorded which). The CDR3 spells CASHMTASDSPLHF. The CDR3 nucleotides are TGTGCCAGCCACATGACAGCCTCAGATTCACCCCTCCACTTT. The full variable domain, with the rest looked up from reference TRBV18 and TRBJ1-6, is NAGVMQNPRHLVRRRGQEARLRCSPMKGHSHVYWYRQLPEEGLKFMVYLQKENIIDESGMPKERFSAEFPKEGPSILRIQQVVRGDSAAYFCASHMTASDSPLHFGNGTRLTVT.